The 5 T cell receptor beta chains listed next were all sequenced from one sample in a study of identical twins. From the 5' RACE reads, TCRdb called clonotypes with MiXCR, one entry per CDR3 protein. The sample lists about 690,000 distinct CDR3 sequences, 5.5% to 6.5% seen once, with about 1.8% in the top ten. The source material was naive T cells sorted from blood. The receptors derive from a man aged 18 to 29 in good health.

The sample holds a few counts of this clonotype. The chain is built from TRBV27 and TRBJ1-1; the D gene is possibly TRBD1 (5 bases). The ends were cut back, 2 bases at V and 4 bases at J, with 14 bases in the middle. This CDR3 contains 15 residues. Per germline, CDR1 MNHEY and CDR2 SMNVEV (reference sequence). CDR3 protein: CASSLPPGTGTEAFF. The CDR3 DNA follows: TGTGCCAGCAGTTTACCCCCAGGGACGGGCACTGAAGCTTTCTTT.

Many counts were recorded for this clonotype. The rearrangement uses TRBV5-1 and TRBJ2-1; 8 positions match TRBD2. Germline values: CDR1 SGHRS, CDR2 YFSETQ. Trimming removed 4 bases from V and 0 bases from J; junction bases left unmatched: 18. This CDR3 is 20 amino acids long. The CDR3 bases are TGCGCCAGCAGCCCGGAGGCGGGGACTAGTCGGGGTGGCTCCTACAATGAGCAGTTCTTC. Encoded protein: CASSPEAGTSRGGSYNEQFF.

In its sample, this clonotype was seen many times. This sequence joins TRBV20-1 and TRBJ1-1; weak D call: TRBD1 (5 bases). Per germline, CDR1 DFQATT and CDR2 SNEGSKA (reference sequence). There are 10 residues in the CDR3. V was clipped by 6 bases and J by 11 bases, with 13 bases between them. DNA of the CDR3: TGCAGTGCCGCGACAGAGGCCGCTTTCTTT. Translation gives CSAATEAAFF.

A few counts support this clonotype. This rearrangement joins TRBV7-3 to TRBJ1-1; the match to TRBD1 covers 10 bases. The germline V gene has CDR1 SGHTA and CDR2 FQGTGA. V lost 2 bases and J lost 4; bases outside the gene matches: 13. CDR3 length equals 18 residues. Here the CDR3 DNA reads TGTGCCAGCAGCTTAGCTTCCGGGACAGGGGCGGTTGGCACTGAAGCTTTCTTT. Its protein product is CASSLASGTGAVGTEAFF.

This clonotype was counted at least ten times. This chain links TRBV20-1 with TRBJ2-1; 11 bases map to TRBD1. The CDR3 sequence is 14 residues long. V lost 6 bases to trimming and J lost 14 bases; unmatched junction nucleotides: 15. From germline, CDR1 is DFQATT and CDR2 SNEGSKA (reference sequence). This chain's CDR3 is CSANEGTGGLGEFF. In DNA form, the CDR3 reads TGCAGTGCAAACGAGGGGACAGGGGGATTGGGGGAGTTCTTC.